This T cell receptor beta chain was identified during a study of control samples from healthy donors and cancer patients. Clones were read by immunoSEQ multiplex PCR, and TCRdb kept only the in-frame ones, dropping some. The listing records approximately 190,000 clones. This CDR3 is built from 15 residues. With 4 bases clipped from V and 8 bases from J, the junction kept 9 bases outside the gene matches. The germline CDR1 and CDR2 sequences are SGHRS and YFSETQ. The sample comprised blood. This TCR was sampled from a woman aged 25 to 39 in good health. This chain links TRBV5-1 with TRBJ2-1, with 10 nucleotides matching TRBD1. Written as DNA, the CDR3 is TGCGCCAGCAGCCTAAGACAGGGGGCTAGGGATGAGCAGTTCTTC. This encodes CASSLRQGARDEQFF.